This TCR beta chain was documented in a study of blood T cells in healthy people across ages. The second PCR ran roughly 6 to 11 cycles with a sample-barcoded 5' primer and J-beta primers. Each sample provided no less than 2.5 million CDR3-containing paired-end reads. TCRdb used MiXCR to reprocess the 5' RACE reads, holding one entry per CDR3 protein. The table includes roughly 790,000 distinct CDR3 sequences, roughly 44% detected once. This CDR3 comprises 13 residues. The ends were cut back, 1 base at V and 0 bases at J, with 6 bases in the middle. Germline V lookup: CDR1 SQVTM, CDR2 ANQGSEA. Isolation recovered at least 6.5 million PBMCs from every sample.

The rearrangement links TRBV29-1 to TRBJ1-1; no definite D call. The source of this sequence is a woman aged 60-75 years in good health. The specimen sequenced was blood. This chain's CDR3 is CSVEGRMNTEAFF. CDR3 coding DNA: TGCAGCGTTGAAGGGCGGATGAACACTGAAGCTTTCTTT. Variable domain in full (rest from reference TRBV29-1 and TRBJ1-1): SAVISQKPSRDICQRGTSLTIQCQVDSQVTMMFWYRQQPGQSLTLIATANQGSEATYESGFVIDKFPISRPNLTFSTLTVSNMSPEDSSIYLCSVEGRMNTEAFFGQGTRLTVV.